These 3 T cell receptor beta chains share one sample of origin, sequenced in a study of T cell changes during pregnancy in multiple sclerosis. Sequenced by immunoSEQ multiplex PCR; TCRdb stores in-frame clones only, minus some. The table lists tens of thousands of clones, 70% to 90% of them singletons. Sequencing used CD4+ T cells from peripheral blood mononuclear cells, obtained in the first trimester of pregnancy. The receptors here all came from a female donor in good health, enrolled as a control in a pregnancy study.

This chain links TRBV5-1 with TRBJ1-1; 7 nucleotides agree with TRBD1. This CDR3 region has 15 residues. J was trimmed by 1 base and V by 4 bases; bases with no gene match: 7. CDR1 SGHRS and CDR2 YFSETQ come from the germline V gene. The CDR3 loop is CASSPTTGANTEAFF. The DNA for the CDR3 is TGCGCCAGCAGCCCAACCACAGGGGCGAACACTGAAGCTTTCTTT. Looking up the rest from reference TRBV5-1 and TRBJ1-1 gives the full variable domain: KAGVTQTPRYLIKTRGQQVTLSCSPISGHRSVSWYQQTPGQGLQFLFEYFSETQRNKGNFPGRFSGRQFSNSRSEMNVSTLELGDSALYLCASSPTTGANTEAFFGQGTRLTVV.

The V call is TRBV7-6, the J call TRBJ2-1; the match to TRBD2 covers 8 bases. Germline trimming cut 2 bases from V and 8 bases from J; bases unmatched to any gene: 8. The CDR3 spans 15 residues. Germline CDR1 SGHVS, CDR2 FNYEAQ. The CDR3 is CASSLFRGGGYEQFF. The CDR3 DNA reads TGTGCCAGCAGCTTATTCCGGGGGGGTGGGTATGAGCAGTTCTTC.

The rearrangement links TRBV6-4 to TRBJ1-2; no definite D call. Germline lookup yields CDR1 MRHNA and CDR2 SNTAGT. This CDR3 is 13 amino acids long. Trimming cost V 8 bases and J 5 bases, with 15 bases left between them. CDR3 sequence: CASSTGMGYGYTF. The CDR3 DNA reads as TGTGCCAGCTCGACGGGAATGGGGTATGGCTACACCTTC.